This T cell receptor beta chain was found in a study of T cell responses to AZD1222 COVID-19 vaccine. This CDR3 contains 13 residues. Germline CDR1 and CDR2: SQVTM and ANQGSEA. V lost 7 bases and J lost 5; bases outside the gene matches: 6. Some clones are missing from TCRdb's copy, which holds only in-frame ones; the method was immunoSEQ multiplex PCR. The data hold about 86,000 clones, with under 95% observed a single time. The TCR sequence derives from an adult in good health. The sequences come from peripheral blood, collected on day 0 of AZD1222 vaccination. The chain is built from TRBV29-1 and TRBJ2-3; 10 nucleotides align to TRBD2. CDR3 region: CSGKREGRDTQYF. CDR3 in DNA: TGCAGCGGAAAGCGGGAGGGCCGAGATACGCAGTATTTT.